Below are 30 T cell receptor beta chains sequenced from a single sample in a study of T cell repertoires in cytomegalovirus infection (dated by TCRdb to 2018 to 2020). What these receptors recognize is not known. Instrument on record: Illumina HiSeq 1500. In-frame beta chains were kept once TCRdb had trimmed the public reads at Q25 with fastp and called clones with MiXCR. Entries that share a CDR3 protein sequence are merged under the most common genes and DNA. The sample profile shows around 570,000 distinct CDR3 sequences; 40% of them were found once. Jointly, the top ten make up about 46% of the sample. In light of the paper, this sample's treatment or condition label describes: in vitro stimulation with specific CMV peptide epitopes to enrich CMV-specific T cells. Sequencing used cultured PBMCs, obtained from culture after CMV antigen stimulation. The receptors stem from a human donor in good health (CMV status not recorded). Some clones in this sample may be carry-over from other donors' samples.

This clonotype has only a few counts. The CDR3, as DNA: TGTGCCAGCAATCGGCTTACAACCTACAATGAGCAGTTCTTC. Translating gives CASNRLTTYNEQFF. The gene calls are TRBV7-9 and TRBJ2-1; D is undetermined. CDR3 length: 14 residues. The germline V and J ends were trimmed by 7 bases and 2 bases, with 12 bases remaining between them. CDR1 is SEHNR, CDR2 FQNEAQ, per germline (reference sequence).

J is TRBJ2-1 and V is TRBV10-2; 10 nucleotides agree with TRBD2. CDR1 is WSHSY and CDR2 is SAAADI in the germline V gene. There are 15 residues in the CDR3. Trimming cost V 6 bases and J 0 bases; bases outside gene matches: 2. The CDR3 region has the DNA TGCGCCAGCAGACTAGCGGGGAGCTCCTACAATGAGCAGTTCTTC. This gives the protein CASRLAGSSYNEQFF.

CDR3 sequence: CAISPSSGGSYNEQFF. The CDR3 nucleotides read TGTGCCATCAGCCCTTCTAGCGGAGGCTCCTACAATGAGCAGTTCTTC. V is TRBV10-3 and J is TRBJ2-1; 7 bases align to TRBD2. The germline V gene has CDR1 ENHRY and CDR2 SYGVKD. With 6 bases clipped from V and 0 bases from J, the junction kept 8 bases outside the gene matches. The CDR3 is made up of 16 amino acids.

The chain employs TRBV7-9 and TRBJ1-1; TRBD1 matches at 7 bases. This CDR3 is 14 amino acids long. Germline trimming cut 7 bases from V and 6 bases from J; bases unmatched to any gene: 11. Per germline, CDR1 SEHNR and CDR2 FQNEAQ (reference sequence). Here the CDR3 DNA reads TGTGCCAGCAACAGGAGACTGGACAGGTCTGAAGCTTTCTTT. This translates into CASNRRLDRSEAFF.

Only one count was recorded for this clonotype. The V call is TRBV12-3 or TRBV12-4, the J call TRBJ2-1; the D gene could be TRBD1 or TRBD2 (7 bases each). This CDR3 has 11 amino acids. V was pared by 8 bases and J by 10 bases, with 12 bases between. Here the CDR3 reads CASLQGGEQFF. The CDR3 DNA reads TGTGCCAGCCTGCAGGGGGGGGAGCAGTTCTTC.

The chain combines TRBV5-4 with TRBJ2-7, with a tentative D call TRBD2 (6 bases). This CDR3 comprises 13 residues. Looked up from germline, CDR1 is SGHNT and CDR2 is YYREEE (reference sequence). Trimming shortened V by 0 bases and J by 6 bases, and 10 bases separated the two germline ends. CDR3 bases: TGTGCCAGCAGCTTGGGGGGAGCGGGCGAGCAGTACTTC. Its protein is CASSLGGAGEQYF.

The chain combines TRBV7-4 with TRBJ1-1; 9 positions match TRBD1. CDR1 and CDR2 from the germline V gene are SGHVT and SQSDAQ. The CDR3 extends over 15 amino acids. V was pared by 5 bases and J by 5 bases, with 9 bases of the junction left unmatched. The CDR3 region is CASSPPGTGSTEAFF. The CDR3 DNA is TGTGCCAGCAGCCCACCTGGGACAGGGTCGACTGAAGCTTTCTTT. The complete variable domain, with remaining parts taken from reference TRBV7-4 and TRBJ1-1, reads GAGVSQSPRYKVAKRGRDVALRCDSISGHVTLYWYRQTLGQGSEVLTYSQSDAQRDKSGRPSGRFSAERPERSVSTLKIQRTEQGDSAVYLCASSPPGTGSTEAFFGQGTRLTVV.

The V call is TRBV28, the J call TRBJ2-1; D is perhaps TRBD2 (6 bases). CDR1 and CDR2 (germline): MDHEN, SYDVKM. Trimming took 6 bases from V and 1 from J, leaving 16 bases between them. CDR3 length: 16 amino acids. DNA for the CDR3: TGTGCCAGCAGCCGGGACTCGTTCGGGTCCTACAATGAGCAGTTCTTC. This sequence encodes CASSRDSFGSYNEQFF.

A few counts support this clonotype. The V and J genes are TRBV19 and TRBJ2-3; 10 nucleotides match TRBD2. CDR1 and CDR2 from the germline V gene are LNHDA and SQIVND (reference sequence). The CDR3 is made up of 17 amino acids. The V and J ends lost 5 bases and 0 bases, in that order; junction bases with no gene match: 8. CDR3 DNA sequence: TGTGCCAGTAGTCGGGCACCGACTAGCGGGAGCACAGATACGCAGTATTTT. Protein product: CASSRAPTSGSTDTQYF.

The J gene is TRBJ1-1, the V gene TRBV6-2 or TRBV6-3; TRBD1 aligns across 10 bases. J was trimmed by 11 bases and V by 2 bases; bases with no gene match: 5. The CDR3 consists of 13 residues. CDR1 is MNHEY, CDR2 SVGEGT, per germline. The chain's CDR3 is CASSYDRGRSAFF. CDR3 bases: TGTGCCAGCAGTTACGACAGGGGGCGATCCGCTTTCTTT.

Only one count was recorded for this clonotype. The chain recombines TRBV2 with TRBJ2-1, with 7 bases that match TRBD1. V lost 2 bases to trimming and J lost 12 bases; unmatched junction nucleotides: 16. This CDR3 comprises 16 residues. The germline gives CDR1 SNHLY, CDR2 FYNNEI. The CDR3 sequence: CASSESSGQILGWQFF. As DNA, the CDR3 is TGTGCCAGCAGTGAATCTTCGGGACAGATTCTAGGATGGCAGTTCTTC.

The chain links TRBV18 to TRBJ2-7; D might be TRBD2 (5 bases). The CDR3 contains 16 residues. V was cut by 3 bases and J by 1 base, with 16 bases left in between. Germline V gene sequence: CDR1 KGHSH, CDR2 LQKENI. CDR3 region: CASSPSTGPGSYEQYF. The CDR3 DNA reads as TGTGCCAGCTCACCCTCGACCGGACCGGGATCCTACGAGCAGTACTTC.

The J gene is TRBJ1-1, the V gene TRBV10-1; D unresolved. The length of the CDR3 is 13 residues. V lost 5 bases to trimming and J lost 3 bases, with 10 bases between them. Per germline, CDR1 WNHNN and CDR2 SYGVQD (reference sequence). This chain's CDR3 is CASSKDPDTEAFF. CDR3 sequence (DNA): TGCGCCAGCAGTAAGGACCCGGACACTGAAGCTTTCTTT.

This chain joins TRBV5-4 and TRBJ2-1; D is uncertain. Trimming cost V 1 base and J 3 bases, with 8 bases left between them. This CDR3 contains 14 residues. Germline V gene lookup returns CDR1 SGHNT and CDR2 YYREEE (reference sequence). CDR3 amino acids: CASSLKAIYNEQFF. CDR3 bases: TGTGCCAGCAGCTTGAAAGCAATCTACAATGAGCAGTTCTTC. Drawing the rest from reference TRBV5-4 and TRBJ2-1, the complete variable domain is ETGVTQSPTHLIKTRGQQVTLRCSSQSGHNTVSWYQQALGQGPQFIFQYYREEENGRGNFPPRFSGLQFPNYSSELNVNALELDDSALYLCASSLKAIYNEQFFGPGTRLTVL.

The rearrangement uses TRBV7-2 and TRBJ2-7, with TRBD2 identical over 8 bases. Germline V gives CDR1 SGHTA, CDR2 FQGNSA. The CDR3 runs to 13 residues. V trimming: 3 bases; J trimming: 11 bases; junction bases outside the gene matches: 9. The CDR3 nucleotides are TGTGCCAGCAGCTTGAGCGGGGGAAATAGGGAGTACTTC. Amino acid sequence: CASSLSGGNREYF.

The genes are TRBV20-1 and TRBJ1-4; D is possibly TRBD1 (6 bases). There are 13 residues in the CDR3. The germline CDR1 and CDR2 sequences are DFQATT and SNEGSKA (reference sequence). Deletions cut 6 bases from V and 6 bases from J, with 14 bases between. The CDR3 DNA reads as TGCAGTGCCAGCGGGGGGGCAGATGAAAAACTGTTTTTT. It codes for CSASGGADEKLFF.

The rearrangement joins TRBV20-1 to TRBJ2-3; TRBD2 matches at 11 bases. V trimming: 7 bases; J trimming: 6 bases; junction bases outside the gene matches: 6. CDR1 and CDR2 (germline): DFQATT, SNEGSKA (reference sequence). The CDR3 has 13 amino acids. The CDR3: CSVLAGEVDTQYF. CDR3 nucleotide sequence: TGCAGTGTACTAGCGGGAGAAGTGGATACGCAGTATTTT.

The genes are TRBV7-9 and TRBJ1-6, with D possibly TRBD1 on 5 matching bases. The germline CDR1 and CDR2 sequences are SEHNR and FQNEAQ (reference sequence). Trimming took off 6 bases at V and 9 bases at J, with 18 bases between the two ends. This CDR3 is 15 amino acids long. The DNA of the CDR3 is TGTGCCAGCAGTCCGGTGGTCGGTGGGGCTTCACCCCTCCACTTT. Amino acids: CASSPVVGGASPLHF. Supplemented by reference TRBV7-9 and TRBJ1-6, the full variable domain reads DTGVSQNPRHKITKRGQNVTFRCDPISEHNRLYWYRQTLGQGPEFLTYFQNEAQLEKSRLLSDRFSAERPKGSFSTLEIQRTEQGDSAMYLCASSPVVGGASPLHFGNGTRLTVT.

V and J are TRBV7-9 and TRBJ1-3; D may be TRBD1 (6 bases). Germline V CDR1 and CDR2: SEHNR, FQNEAQ (reference sequence). V was trimmed by 3 bases and J by 0 bases, leaving 15 bases between them. The CDR3 extends over 17 amino acids. The DNA of the CDR3 is TGTGCCAGCAGCTTCACCCCTCAGGGGATCTCTGGAAACACCATATATTTT. This translates into CASSFTPQGISGNTIYF.

The chain carries TRBV15 and TRBJ2-3; 7 bases line up with TRBD2. This CDR3 contains 17 residues. Germline V gene data show CDR1 as LNHNV and CDR2 as YYDKDF (reference sequence). V gave up 2 bases and J gave up 5 bases; unmatched junction bases: 13. The chain's CDR3 is CATSRSRSLAVVDTQYF. The CDR3 DNA reads TGTGCCACCAGCAGATCCCGTTCTCTAGCGGTCGTAGATACGCAGTATTTT.

This clonotype was recorded a few times. CDR3 loop: CSARTGTANEKLFF. The CDR3 nucleotides are TGCAGTGCTCGAACCGGGACAGCTAATGAAAAACTGTTTTTT. The chain recombines TRBV20-1 with TRBJ1-4; 7 bases fit TRBD1. CDR3 length: 14 residues. The V segment lost 5 bases and the J segment 3 bases; nucleotides outside the gene matches: 6. CDR1 is DFQATT, CDR2 SNEGSKA, per germline (reference sequence).

The chain recombines TRBV6-1 with TRBJ2-7; 10 positions agree with TRBD1. This CDR3 has 13 residues. The V segment lost 1 base and the J segment 9 bases; nucleotides outside the gene matches: 3. In germline, CDR1 is MNHNS, CDR2 SASEGT. The CDR3 spells CASSEVGQGGQYF. The CDR3 nucleotides read TGTGCCAGCAGTGAAGTTGGACAGGGGGGGCAGTACTTC.

The chain uses TRBV7-2 and TRBJ2-5, with TRBD1 as a possible D gene (5 bases). The CDR3 covers 13 residues. Trimming took 2 bases from V and 9 from J, leaving 13 bases between them. Germline V lookup: CDR1 SGHTA, CDR2 FQGNSA. The CDR3 loop is CASSLQGGRAQYF. The CDR3 coding sequence is TGTGCCAGCAGCTTACAGGGCGGACGGGCCCAGTACTTC.

This chain connects TRBV6-1 to TRBJ2-5; TRBD2 agrees at 12 bases. Per germline, CDR1 MNHNS and CDR2 SASEGT. Trimming took 6 bases from V and 5 from J; bases not matched to a gene: 7. CDR3 length: 15 amino acids. CDR3: CASRALAGGWETQYF. CDR3 sequence (DNA): TGTGCCAGCAGGGCACTAGCGGGGGGTTGGGAGACCCAGTACTTC.

This clonotype was seen just once. The CDR3 spells CSVARDQDTQYF. The CDR3 DNA reads TGCAGCGTTGCGCGGGATCAGGATACGCAGTATTTT. This chain uses TRBV29-1 with TRBJ2-3, with D perhaps TRBD2 (6 bases). The germline gives CDR1 SQVTM, CDR2 ANQGSEA. V shed 4 bases and J shed 6 bases, with 11 bases lying between them. The CDR3 length is 12 residues.

The rearrangement uses TRBV4-3 and TRBJ1-4; possibly TRBD1 for D (6 bases). Trimming pared 5 bases from V and 6 bases from J, leaving 16 bases between. Germline assignment: CDR1 LGHNA and CDR2 YSLEER. This CDR3 has 15 amino acids. For the CDR3, the DNA is TGCGCCAGCAGCACCCGGGCGGCAGGGGATGAAAAACTGTTTTTT. Its translation is CASSTRAAGDEKLFF.

This clonotype came up a few times. This rearrangement joins TRBV30 to TRBJ2-1; no clear D gene. Germline V gives CDR1 GTSNPN, CDR2 SVGIG (reference sequence). Trimming took off 2 bases at V and 9 bases at J, with 14 bases between the two ends. The CDR3 consists of 13 residues. CDR3 coding DNA: TGTGCCTGGAGTCCCGGCTTGGACGGTGAGCAGTTCTTC. Protein product: CAWSPGLDGEQFF.

The chain has TRBV27 and TRBJ2-1; 12 bases map to TRBD2. The CDR3 sequence is 15 residues long. V trimming: 10 bases; J trimming: 3 bases; junction bases outside the gene matches: 7. Germline CDR1 is MNHEY and CDR2 is SMNVEV (reference sequence). DNA for the CDR3: TGTGCCACTACCCCGACTAGCGGGGGCTACAATGAGCAGTTCTTC. This gives the protein CATTPTSGGYNEQFF.

This clonotype was seen a few times. The chain employs TRBV6-6 and TRBJ2-2; possible D gene TRBD2, 5 bases. The germline gives CDR1 MNHNY, CDR2 SVGAGI (reference sequence). V lost 7 bases to trimming and J lost 5 bases, with 11 bases between them. The CDR3 is 13 residues long. The CDR3 region is CASIFSGTGELFF. CDR3 nucleotides: TGTGCCAGCATTTTCTCGGGGACCGGGGAGCTGTTTTTT.

J is TRBJ1-6 and V is TRBV27, with a weak D call TRBD1 (6 bases). Per the germline V gene, CDR1 is MNHEY and CDR2 is SMNVEV (reference sequence). This CDR3 is built from 13 residues. The ends were cut back, 5 bases at V and 8 bases at J, with 10 bases in the middle. In DNA, the CDR3 is TGTGCCAGCAGTCCGGGGGCATATTCACCCCTCCACTTT. Its translation is CASSPGAYSPLHF.